Below are 20 T cell receptor beta chains sequenced from a single sample in a study of regulatory T cells in long-lasting Graves disease. Documented time point: newly diagnosed GD, antithyroid drugs for less than 3 months. The TCR library was made from RNA that had been extracted from PBMCs in TRIzol. Investigators prepared the TCR beta libraries by applying iRepertoire HTBI primers and Arm-PCR of CDR3 regions. TCRdb reanalysed the multiplex PCR reads using MiXCR and keeps one entry per CDR3 protein. This table holds 350,000 to 450,000 distinct CDR3 sequences, around 16% found once. These records were also assigned to another study, of T cells in Graves' hyperthyroidism and ophthalmopathy.

The sequencing used peripheral blood mononuclear cells (PBMCs), collected at new diagnosis, from a patient treated with antithyroid drugs. Receptors were obtained from a woman aged 40-49 years with Graves disease.

About this clonotype itself: A read error may be the cause here, since a much bigger clone is one base away. The rearrangement joins TRBV9 to TRBJ2-7; the D gene is possibly TRBD2 (5 bases). V was pared by 4 bases and J by 0 bases, with 14 bases between. The germline V gene has CDR1 SGDLS and CDR2 YYNGEE. This CDR3 contains 15 residues. Here the CDR3 reads CASSPGLLGSYEQYF. The CDR3 DNA sequence: TGTGCCAGCAGCCCTGGACTCCTTGGCTCCTACGAGCAGTACTTC.

V usage is TRBV30 and J usage is TRBJ1-3; the match to TRBD1 covers 7 bases. V shed 5 bases and J 0 bases; nucleotides not matched to a gene: 7. The CDR3 runs to 15 residues. Germline CDR1 reads GTSNPN; CDR2 reads SVGIG (reference sequence). CDR3 amino acids: CAWSRQGSSGNTIYF. Here the CDR3 DNA reads TGTGCCTGGTCTCGACAGGGAAGCTCTGGAAACACCATATATTTT.

This clonotype was picked up many times. The V call is TRBV19, the J call TRBJ1-1, with D hard to call. The CDR3 covers 11 residues. Trimming shortened V by 7 bases and J by 0 bases, and 3 bases separated the two germline ends. The germline V gene encodes CDR1 LNHDA and CDR2 SQIVND (reference sequence). The CDR3 is CASMVNTEAFF. In DNA, the CDR3 is TGTGCCAGTATGGTGAACACTGAAGCTTTCTTT. The variable domain in full, with the rest retrieved from reference TRBV19 and TRBJ1-1, is DGGITQSPKYLFRKEGQNVTLSCEQNLNHDAMYWYRQDPGQGLRLIYYSQIVNDFQKGDIAEGYSVSREKKESFPLTVTSAQKNPTAFYLCASMVNTEAFFGQGTRLTVV.

This clonotype was counted at least ten times. The rearrangement uses TRBV6-2 or TRBV6-3 and TRBJ2-5; TRBD2 is a possible D gene (5 bases). This CDR3 has 14 residues. Germline-derived CDR1 and CDR2 are MNHEY and SVGEGT. Trimming left V 2 bases short and J 7 bases short, with 14 bases between. CDR3 in amino acids: CASSYPDMAGTQYF. CDR3 sequence (DNA): TGTGCCAGCAGTTACCCGGATATGGCGGGGACCCAGTACTTC.

The chain uses TRBV6-2 or TRBV6-3 and TRBJ1-5; no firm D call. Trimming cost V 6 bases and J 5 bases, with 14 bases left between them. The CDR3 length is 14 residues. In germline, CDR1 is MNHEY, CDR2 SVGEGT. In DNA form, the CDR3 reads TGTGCCAGCAGACCGATGATAGAGTATCAGCCCCAGCATTTT. Its translation is CASRPMIEYQPQHF.

This clonotype was seen repeatedly, ten times or more. The CDR3 loop is CASRRTGGAGANVLTF. The CDR3 nucleotides are TGTGCCAGCAGGAGAACAGGGGGCGCTGGGGCCAACGTCCTGACTTTC. This chain uses TRBV11-2 with TRBJ2-6; TRBD1 matches 9 bases. The germline gives CDR1 SGHAT, CDR2 FQNNGV. CDR3 length equals 16 residues. V lost 6 bases to trimming and J lost 2 bases; unmatched junction nucleotides: 5.

This clonotype has at least ten counts. The rearrangement joins TRBV29-1 to TRBJ1-1, with D tentatively TRBD1 (6 bases). The germline gives CDR1 SQVTM, CDR2 ANQGSEA. The CDR3 totals 14 residues. The V and J ends lost 5 bases and 2 bases respectively, with 15 bases between them. CDR3 amino acids: CSVNHRQANTEAFF. DNA of the CDR3: TGCAGCGTTAACCATAGACAGGCTAACACTGAAGCTTTCTTT.

This clonotype has more than one count but fewer than ten. The genes are TRBV24-1 and TRBJ2-1; D remains unclear. This CDR3 comprises 13 residues. Trimming took off 0 bases at V and 9 bases at J, with 8 bases between the two ends. Per germline, CDR1 KGHDR and CDR2 SFDVKD. The CDR3 is CATSDLEKLEQFF. In nucleotides, the CDR3 is TGTGCCACCAGTGATTTGGAGAAGCTTGAGCAGTTCTTC.

This clonotype was recorded many times. The genes are TRBV28 and TRBJ2-7; 9 bases match TRBD1. Germline V gene lookup returns CDR1 MDHEN and CDR2 SYDVKM. V lost 6 bases and J lost 5; bases outside the gene matches: 8. This CDR3 spans 14 amino acids. CDR3 bases: TGTGCCAGCAGCCGGGACAGGGATCTCCACGAGCAGTACTTC. Protein: CASSRDRDLHEQYF.

This clonotype was seen repeatedly, ten times or more. The chain couples TRBV6-2 or TRBV6-3 to TRBJ2-7, with 9 bases matching TRBD2. With 0 bases clipped from V and 5 bases from J, the junction kept 17 bases outside the gene matches. CDR3 length: 19 residues. Germline-derived CDR1 and CDR2 are MNHEY and SVGEGT. The CDR3 coding sequence is TGTGCCAGCAGTTACTCGAAGGAGACTAGCGGCCCCTCTCTAGACGAGCAGTACTTC. Encoded protein: CASSYSKETSGPSLDEQYF.

Many counts were recorded for this clonotype. J is TRBJ2-2 and V is TRBV14, with D uncertain. The germline gives CDR1 SGHDN, CDR2 FVKESK. V was shortened by 6 bases and J by 7 bases, with 21 bases between the two germline ends. CDR3 length: 16 residues. The DNA of the CDR3 is TGTGCCAGCAGTCAAAAGGCGAGGTTACTTCACGGGGAGCTGTTTTTT. It codes for CASSQKARLLHGELFF.

This clonotype was observed a handful of times. J is TRBJ1-1 and V is TRBV29-1, with D possibly being TRBD1 (5 bases). The V and J ends lost 2 bases and 7 bases respectively, with 8 bases between them. The CDR3 covers 11 residues. The V gene's germline CDR1 is SQVTM and CDR2 ANQGSEA. CDR3 bases: TGCAGCGTTGAAATAGGGGATGAAGCTTTCTTT. Protein sequence: CSVEIGDEAFF.

This clonotype was counted at least ten times. This CDR3 is missing its conserved last phenylalanine or tryptophan, likely due to a read error. This chain uses TRBV27 with TRBJ2-5; 12 bases line up with TRBD1. V lost 5 bases and J lost 6; bases outside the gene matches: 10. Germline values: CDR1 MNHEY, CDR2 SMNVEV (reference sequence). CDR3 length: 16 residues. CDR3 residues: CASSPGTGGRRKTQYS. Here the CDR3 DNA reads TGTGCCAGCAGTCCGGGGACAGGGGGCCGAAGGAAGACCCAGTACTCC.

Worth noting for this clonotype: A far more abundant clone sits one base away, making this likely a read error. V usage is TRBV11-3 and J usage is TRBJ2-1; 12 bases match TRBD2. The germline gives CDR1 SGHNT, CDR2 YENEEA. The junction had 22 bases not matched to a gene; V was cut back by 1 base and J by 9 bases. The CDR3 is 21 residues long. The CDR3 sequence is CASSLVGQGYLAGGPCSEQFF. In DNA form, the CDR3 reads TGTGCCAGCAGCTTAGTAGGACAGGGATATCTAGCGGGAGGGCCTTGTAGTGAGCAGTTCTTC.

The V call is TRBV27, the J call TRBJ2-7; D is perhaps TRBD2 (5 bases). In germline, CDR1 is MNHEY, CDR2 SMNVEV (reference sequence). CDR3 length: 14 residues. The V end lost 2 bases, the J end lost 0 bases, and 8 bases lay between the germline ends. As DNA, the CDR3 is TGTGCCAGCAGTTTACCCACTAGCTCCTACGAGCAGTACTTC. This gives the protein CASSLPTSSYEQYF.

This clonotype has just a few counts. The chain carries TRBV6-1 and TRBJ2-1, with TRBD1 matching over 7 bases. The CDR3 spans 14 residues. From germline, CDR1 is MNHNS and CDR2 SASEGT. Unmatched junction bases numbered 6, after V lost 6 bases and J lost 4 bases. Here the CDR3 DNA reads TGTGCCAGCAGCACCGGGACAGAATACAATGAGCAGTTCTTC. Protein product: CASSTGTEYNEQFF.

To note about this clonotype: It may be a read error: a sequence one base away is much more abundant. The chain is built from TRBV12-3 or TRBV12-4 and TRBJ2-3, with D hard to call. This CDR3 is built from 15 residues. In nucleotides, the CDR3 is TGTGCCAGCAGTTTGCGCGGCATAAGCACAGATATGCAGTATTTT. As protein: CASSLRGISTDMQYF.

This clonotype has only a few counts. The chain is built from TRBV6-2 or TRBV6-3 and TRBJ1-1; 10 bases align to TRBD1. Per germline, CDR1 MNHEY and CDR2 SVGEGT. This CDR3 comprises 12 residues. V lost 4 bases, J lost 8 bases, and 1 base stayed unmatched. The CDR3 region is CASSWTGGEAFF. CDR3 nucleotides: TGTGCCAGCAGTTGGACAGGGGGGGAAGCTTTCTTT.

This clonotype appeared many times. DNA of the CDR3: TGTGCCAGCAGAGACCAGGGTAGCTCTGGAAACACCATATATTTT. Amino acids: CASRDQGSSGNTIYF. The V and J genes are TRBV12-3 or TRBV12-4 and TRBJ1-3, with D possibly being TRBD1 (5 bases). This CDR3 has 15 amino acids. Between the trimmed V and J ends, which lost 6 bases and 0 bases, there was a span of 12 bases.

This clonotype was detected many times. This rearrangement joins TRBV27 to TRBJ2-7; a possible D gene is TRBD1 (6 bases). CDR3 size: 12 residues. Germline CDR1 reads MNHEY; CDR2 reads SMNVEV (reference sequence). Trimming cost V 0 bases and J 6 bases, with 6 bases left between them. CDR3 sequence (DNA): TGTGCCAGCAGTTTATCAGGGGGCGAGCAGTACTTC. Translation gives CASSLSGGEQYF.